Detailed here is one TCR beta chain. The source of the sample is a study of long-term antiretroviral therapy in people with HIV. Study context: Sampling started about a decade before the 2015 immediate-ART recommendation.

PBMC samples from each donor numbered at least one pre-ART and at least two post-ART. HIV-positive participants were all treated in the United States. Runs used v3.0 of the immunoSEQ assay and were done at survey level. Sequencing used immunoSEQ multiplex PCR; TCRdb keeps in-frame clones, though not all of them. The sample comprises approximately 12,000 clones, about 80% of which are singletons, and about an eighth rests with the top ten. The CDR3 loop spans 13 amino acids. CDR1 and CDR2 from the germline V gene are GTSNPN and SVGIG (reference sequence). V lost 4 bases and J lost 4, with 13 bases in between.

Sequences were derived from unsorted PBMCs, sampled 3.1 years before starting antiretroviral therapy. The receptor comes from a man aged 35-49 years with HIV. V usage is TRBV30 and J usage is TRBJ1-1; tentative D call: TRBD1 (6 bases). The CDR3 DNA reads TGTGCCTGGATCGGGGGGGCGGGCACTGAAGCTTTCTTT. The encoded protein is CAWIGGAGTEAFF.